This T cell receptor beta chain was captured by sequencing in a study of stem cell transplantation in POMP-related autoinflammatory disease. This clone has a single count. V lost 2 bases to trimming and J lost 3 bases; unmatched junction nucleotides: 10. CDR3 length: 17 amino acids. Germline lookup yields CDR1 SGHRS and CDR2 YFSETQ. TCRdb's table, derived via immunoSEQ multiplex PCR, lists solely in-frame clones and lacks some. This sample has more than 20,000 clones, with more than 75% found just once. V usage is TRBV5-1 and J usage is TRBJ2-3, with TRBD1 matching 9 bases. This TCR came from a human donor with POMP-related autoinflammation and immune dysregulation (PRAID). Sequences were derived from CD4+ T cells from PBMCs, sampled before stem cell transplantation. CDR3 DNA: TGCGCCAGCAGCTTCCCTAGACAGGGGGGTAAAACAGATACGCAGTATTTT. It is translated as CASSFPRQGGKTDTQYF.